This entry lists 6 T cell receptor beta chains sequenced from one sample in a study of T cells after yellow fever vaccination. TCRdb re-analysed the 5' RACE reads in MiXCR, keeping a single row per CDR3 protein. The sample shows hundreds of thousands of distinct CDR3 sequences, 9% to 15% of them seen only once. The specimen comprised PBMCs, sampled on the day of the yellow fever booster vaccination. These TCRs come from a man aged 25 to 40 who received the YFV17D yellow fever vaccine.

There are a few counts of this clonotype. The chain uses TRBV27 and TRBJ2-7, with 7 nucleotides matching TRBD2. The V segment lost 2 bases and the J segment 3 bases; nucleotides outside the gene matches: 7. This CDR3 is 15 amino acids long. The germline V gene has CDR1 MNHEY and CDR2 SMNVEV (reference sequence). The CDR3 coding sequence is TGTGCCAGCAGTTTAAGGGAGACTAGCAGCTACGAGCAGTACTTC. Translation: CASSLRETSSYEQYF.

Here the CDR3 reads CASAPGAAYEQYF. The CDR3 nucleotides read TGTGCCAGCGCTCCAGGGGCCGCCTACGAGCAGTACTTC. This chain links TRBV12-3 or TRBV12-4 with TRBJ2-7, with D possibly matching TRBD1 (6 bases). The length of the CDR3 is 13 residues. The V and J ends lost 8 bases and 2 bases respectively, with 13 bases between them.

The chain recombines TRBV15 with TRBJ2-7; no clear D. CDR1 is LNHNV and CDR2 is YYDKDF in the germline V gene (reference sequence). V gave up 2 bases and J gave up 5 bases, with 13 bases separating them. This CDR3 has 14 amino acids. In DNA form, the CDR3 reads TGTGCCACCAGCAGACCGGGCCTTTCCCACGAGCAGTACTTC. Translating gives CATSRPGLSHEQYF.

The CDR3 region is CASSFFPQRGTSYEQYF. The DNA of the CDR3 is TGTGCCAGCAGTTTTTTTCCCCAGCGGGGGACGTCCTACGAGCAGTACTTC. This chain connects TRBV27 to TRBJ2-7; the match to TRBD2 covers 8 bases. CDR1 is MNHEY, CDR2 SMNVEV, per germline (reference sequence). The CDR3 loop spans 17 amino acids. V dropped 3 bases and J dropped 1; count of bases not matched to a gene: 11.

The CDR3 DNA sequence: TGTGCCAGCAGAGCCACAGGGACCCACGAGCAGTACTTC. This sequence encodes CASRATGTHEQYF. This chain joins TRBV7-9 and TRBJ2-7, with a possible D match to TRBD1 (6 bases). V lost 6 bases and J 5 bases, leaving 14 bases between the germline ends. The CDR3 extends over 13 amino acids. In germline, CDR1 is SEHNR, CDR2 FQNEAQ (reference sequence).

This clonotype has more than one count but fewer than ten. The V call is TRBV29-1, the J call TRBJ2-3; no reliable D call. This CDR3 is 12 amino acids long. V shed 7 bases and J shed 4 bases, with 12 bases lying between them. The V gene's germline CDR1 is SQVTM and CDR2 ANQGSEA. The CDR3 nucleotides read TGCAGCGGCCGTTCTAGTCCAGATACGCAGTATTTT. Protein: CSGRSSPDTQYF.